One sample yielded the 25 T cell receptor beta chains listed below, sequenced in a study of blood T cell repertoires in COVID-19. Here immunoSEQ multiplex PCR was the method, and the copy in TCRdb shows in-frame clones only, minus some. The sample includes approximately 50,000 clones, more than 70% of them seen just once. Input material: peripheral blood. All receptors come from a woman of 80 years or more with acute or convalescent COVID-19.

The chain couples TRBV7-2 to TRBJ2-5, with 8 bases aligning to TRBD1. The CDR3 is 14 amino acids. V shed 5 bases, J shed 4 bases, and the junction held 6 bases outside the gene matches. CDR1 and CDR2 (germline): SGHTA, FQGNSA. As DNA, the CDR3 is TGTGCCAGCAGCCGGACAGGGACTGGAGAGACCCAGTACTTC. The encoded protein is CASSRTGTGETQYF.

This clone was detected once. J is TRBJ2-2 and V is TRBV6-5; no clear D gene. Trimming pared 2 bases from V and 6 bases from J, leaving 7 bases between. The CDR3 totals 13 residues. CDR1 is MNHEY and CDR2 is SVGAGI in the germline V gene. The CDR3 bases are TGTGCCAGCAGTTACCGAGCCGCCGGGGAGCTGTTTTTT. Translated, it gives CASSYRAAGELFF.

V gene TRBV29-1 combines with J gene TRBJ2-7, with TRBD2 matching 14 bases. The CDR3 is 15 residues long. Looked up from germline, CDR1 is SQVTM and CDR2 is ANQGSEA. V lost 6 bases to trimming and J lost 2 bases; unmatched junction nucleotides: 6. CDR3: CSVAGTSGGPYEQYF. CDR3 nucleotides: TGCAGCGTCGCCGGGACTAGCGGGGGACCCTACGAGCAGTACTTC.

This clone has only one observation. The V call is TRBV5-1, the J call TRBJ2-1; 10 nucleotides agree with TRBD1. Trimming at V came to 4 bases and at J to 11 bases, leaving 9 bases not matched to a gene. The CDR3 length is 14 residues. CDR1 SGHRS and CDR2 YFSETQ come from the germline V gene. The CDR3 DNA reads as TGCGCCAGCAGCGCCGCCCGGGGACAGGGGAAGCAGTTCTTC. Translation gives CASSAARGQGKQFF.

The chain employs TRBV7-9 and TRBJ1-5; maybe TRBD1 (6 bases). Germline assignment: CDR1 SEHNR and CDR2 FQNEAQ (reference sequence). V dropped 5 bases and J dropped 3 bases, with 11 bases sitting between them. The CDR3 extends over 14 amino acids. The CDR3 protein is CASSQDSLNQPQHF. CDR3 DNA sequence: TGTGCCAGCAGCCAGGACAGCCTCAATCAGCCCCAGCATTTT.

The rearrangement uses TRBV7-3 and TRBJ2-2; tentatively, D is TRBD1 (6 bases). Between the trimmed V and J ends, which lost 1 base and 4 bases, there was a span of 13 bases. CDR3 length: 16 residues. Germline-derived CDR1 and CDR2 are SGHTA and FQGTGA. The CDR3 reads CASSLNPGATTGELFF. The CDR3 nucleotides read TGTGCCAGCAGCTTAAATCCAGGGGCGACCACCGGGGAGCTGTTTTTT. The complete variable domain, with remaining parts taken from reference TRBV7-3 and TRBJ2-2, reads GAGVSQTPSNKVTEKGKYVELRCDPISGHTALYWYRQSLGQGPEFLIYFQGTGAADDSGLPNDRFFAVRPEGSVSTLKIQRTERGDSAVYLCASSLNPGATTGELFFGEGSRLTVL.

The chain joins TRBV10-3 to TRBJ1-1; D ambiguous. Trimming left V 6 bases short and J 6 bases short, with 8 bases between. The CDR3 covers 11 residues. CDR1 and CDR2 (germline): ENHRY, SYGVKD. The DNA for the CDR3 is TGTGCCATCAGCGAGCAATCTGAAGCTTTCTTT. Translated: CAISEQSEAFF.

The rearrangement joins TRBV10-1 to TRBJ2-1, with 15 bases aligning to TRBD2. CDR1 is WNHNN, CDR2 SYGVQD, per germline (reference sequence). This CDR3 spans 16 amino acids. Trimming removed 5 bases from V and 2 bases from J; junction bases left unmatched: 1. CDR3 protein: CASSWTSGGAYNEQFF. For the CDR3, the DNA is TGCGCCAGCAGTTGGACTAGCGGGGGGGCCTACAATGAGCAGTTCTTC.

The chain joins TRBV5-4 to TRBJ2-7; 7 positions agree with TRBD1. CDR1 and CDR2 (germline): SGHNT, YYREEE (reference sequence). The CDR3 runs to 15 residues. The ends lost 3 bases at V and 3 bases at J; junction bases unmatched: 9. For the CDR3, the DNA is TGTGCCAGCAGCTCACGATGGGACAGAGACTACGAGCAGTACTTC. This sequence encodes CASSSRWDRDYEQYF.

This rearrangement joins TRBV4-2 to TRBJ2-5; 11 bases are shared with TRBD2. The germline gives CDR1 LGHNA, CDR2 YNFKEQ. V shed 0 bases, J shed 5 bases, and the junction held 5 bases outside the gene matches. The CDR3 contains 16 residues. CDR3 DNA: TGTGCCAGCAGCCAAGAATCTAGCGGGGGGTCGGAGACCCAGTACTTC. Translated, it gives CASSQESSGGSETQYF.

V and J are TRBV19 and TRBJ1-3; possible D gene TRBD1, 6 bases. Germline V gene data show CDR1 as LNHDA and CDR2 as SQIVND (reference sequence). V gave up 3 bases and J gave up 3 bases, with 18 bases separating them. The CDR3 sequence is 17 residues long. CDR3 region: CASSITAGAIGGNTIYF. CDR3 DNA sequence: TGTGCCAGTAGTATTACGGCGGGGGCGATTGGTGGAAACACCATATATTTT.

The CDR3 nucleotides read TGCGCCAGCAGTGAAGGAGGATATAATTCACCCCTCCACTTT. Translating it yields CASSEGGYNSPLHF. The V gene is TRBV10-1, the J gene TRBJ1-6, with unresolved D. The V gene's germline CDR1 is WNHNN and CDR2 SYGVQD (reference sequence). The length of the CDR3 is 14 residues. V was clipped by 3 bases and J by 4 bases, with 7 bases between them.

The chain recombines TRBV4-2 with TRBJ1-1; no clear D. Looked up from germline, CDR1 is LGHNA and CDR2 is YNFKEQ. V shed 1 base and J shed 4 bases, with 10 bases lying between them. The CDR3 is made up of 14 amino acids. The CDR3 DNA follows: TGTGCCAGCAGCCAAGTATTCGGGTCCACTGAAGCTTTCTTT. Residues: CASSQVFGSTEAFF.

Here the CDR3 DNA reads TGTGCCAGCAGCCAAGATCTTACGAGGAGCTCCTACGAGCAGTACTTC. Translated, it gives CASSQDLTRSSYEQYF. The chain has TRBV3-1 (or the pseudogene TRBV3-2) and TRBJ2-7; no clear D gene. Germline assignment: CDR1 LGHDT and CDR2 YNNKEL (reference sequence). Trimming removed 0 bases at V and 0 bases at J, with 12 bases between. This CDR3 is 16 amino acids long.

The V call is TRBV5-1, the J call TRBJ1-5; 7 bases agree with TRBD1. With 4 bases clipped from V and 2 bases from J, the junction kept 6 bases outside the gene matches. There are 15 residues in the CDR3. Germline lookup yields CDR1 SGHRS and CDR2 YFSETQ. CDR3 region: CASSPAGTGNQPQHF. The CDR3 DNA reads TGCGCCAGCAGCCCCGCCGGGACAGGCAATCAGCCCCAGCATTTT.

The chain links TRBV6-5 to TRBJ1-5, with 8 bases lining up with TRBD1. In germline, CDR1 is MNHEY, CDR2 SVGAGI. With 6 bases clipped from V and 0 bases from J, the junction kept 4 bases outside the gene matches. The CDR3 covers 15 residues. The chain's CDR3 is CASRDREYSNQPQHF. CDR3 nucleotide sequence: TGTGCCAGCAGGGACAGGGAATATAGCAATCAGCCCCAGCATTTT.

The chain recombines TRBV28 with TRBJ1-3; D remains unclear. Deletions cut 2 bases from V and 5 bases from J, with 10 bases between. The CDR3 consists of 14 residues. Germline V CDR1 and CDR2: MDHEN, SYDVKM. The CDR3 nucleotides read TGTGCCAGCAGTTTAAGAGAAGTTAGAAACACCATATATTTT. Its translation is CASSLREVRNTIYF.

J is TRBJ2-7 and V is TRBV30, with 7 bases matching TRBD1. CDR3 length: 15 residues. The trim removed 0 bases at V and 1 base at J, leaving 6 bases unmatched. Per germline, CDR1 GTSNPN and CDR2 SVGIG (reference sequence). CDR3 coding DNA: TGTGCCTGGAGTGTACTTGGCAGGGGGTCCTACGAGCAGTACTTC. It encodes CAWSVLGRGSYEQYF.

This chain links TRBV7-3 with TRBJ2-1, with 12 bases identical to TRBD2. Unmatched junction bases numbered 10, after V lost 6 bases and J lost 10 bases. The CDR3 is 15 amino acids. Germline assignment: CDR1 SGHTA and CDR2 FQGTGA. CDR3 nucleotides: TGTGCCAGCAGGGGGGCCGGGACTAGCGGGCGAGAGCAGTTCTTC. Its translation: CASRGAGTSGREQFF. Looking up the rest from reference TRBV7-3 and TRBJ2-1 gives the full variable domain: GAGVSQTPSNKVTEKGKYVELRCDPISGHTALYWYRQSLGQGPEFLIYFQGTGAADDSGLPNDRFFAVRPEGSVSTLKIQRTERGDSAVYLCASRGAGTSGREQFFGPGTRLTVL.

The J gene is TRBJ2-2, the V gene TRBV6-6; 9 positions agree with TRBD1. Germline loops: CDR1 MNHNY, CDR2 SVGAGI (reference sequence). The CDR3 length is 16 residues. V was pared by 5 bases and J by 2 bases, with 6 bases of the junction left unmatched. The CDR3 loop reads CASSRDRDYNTGELFF. Written as DNA, the CDR3 is TGTGCCAGCAGTCGGGACAGGGATTATAACACCGGGGAGCTGTTTTTT.

This clone was picked up one time. CDR3 bases: TGTGCCAGCAGCTTAGGCGCTAGCGGGGTATACGAGCAGTACTTC. Translation: CASSLGASGVYEQYF. The chain links TRBV7-2 to TRBJ2-7, with 9 bases fitting TRBD2. Per the germline V gene, CDR1 is SGHTA and CDR2 is FQGNSA. The length of the CDR3 is 15 residues. Germline trimming cut 1 base from V and 4 bases from J; bases unmatched to any gene: 5.

V gene TRBV27 combines with J gene TRBJ1-6; D gene uncertain. The CDR3 totals 14 residues. Germline values: CDR1 MNHEY, CDR2 SMNVEV (reference sequence). The ends were cut back, 3 bases at V and 8 bases at J, with 11 bases in the middle. The CDR3 nucleotides are TGTGCCAGCAGTTTTAGGAGTGAGGATTCACCCCTCCACTTT. It yields the protein CASSFRSEDSPLHF.

The chain uses TRBV29-1 and TRBJ2-7; D unclear. V was trimmed by 4 bases and J by 0 bases, leaving 4 bases between them. Germline-derived CDR1 and CDR2 are SQVTM and ANQGSEA. This CDR3 is 11 amino acids long. CDR3 loop: CSVGSSYEQYF. Here the CDR3 DNA reads TGCAGCGTTGGGAGCTCCTACGAGCAGTACTTC.

This clone was seen more than once but under ten times. This chain links TRBV7-9 with TRBJ1-1; the D is unclear. Germline-derived CDR1 and CDR2 are SEHNR and FQNEAQ (reference sequence). The CDR3 is 13 residues long. The V and J ends lost 1 base and 6 bases respectively, with 9 bases between them. The CDR3 here is CASSLDPSPEAFF. CDR3 DNA: TGTGCCAGCAGCTTAGATCCGAGCCCTGAAGCTTTCTTT.

The CDR3 is CASGGGRYGYTF. The CDR3 DNA sequence: TGTGCCAGCGGAGGGGGCAGGTATGGCTACACCTTC. The V gene is TRBV3-1 (or the pseudogene TRBV3-2), the J gene TRBJ1-2; 7 bases line up with TRBD1. Germline CDR1 is LGHDT and CDR2 is YNNKEL (reference sequence). This CDR3 region has 12 residues. After removal of 8 bases from V and 5 bases from J, the junction contained 5 bases not matched to a gene.